The rows below give T cell receptor beta chains drawn from one sample of a study of blood T cell repertoires in COVID-19. Clones were read by immunoSEQ multiplex PCR, and TCRdb kept only the in-frame ones, dropping some. In the table there are 45,000 to 55,000 clones, over 70% of which are singletons. Sequenced: peripheral blood. The receptors stem from a human donor in a cohort sampled during active COVID-19. The CDR3 runs from the conserved cysteine through the conserved F or W. Fields, in order: D gene, J gene, V gene, clone size, CDR3 DNA, CDR3 protein. A D gene is named only where the DNA matches it firmly. Rows may omit the clone size; those that give it use once, few, many or a size class.

d_call: -
j_call: TRBJ1-2
v_call: TRBV2
clone_size: once
cdr3_nt: TGTGCCACGGCGGGAAACTATGGCTACACCTTC
cdr3_aa: CATAGNYGYTF

d_call: TRBD2
j_call: TRBJ2-4
v_call: TRBV3-1/TRBV3-2
clone_size: -
cdr3_nt: TGTGCCAGCAGCCAGGTCGGGGGGGCCGGGTTCAAAAACATTCAGTACTTC
cdr3_aa: CASSQVGGAGFKNIQYF

d_call: TRBD2
j_call: TRBJ2-1
v_call: TRBV2
clone_size: -
cdr3_nt: TGTGCCAGCAGTAAAGCGGGAGGCACCTACAATGAGCAGTTCTTC
cdr3_aa: CASSKAGGTYNEQFF

d_call: -
j_call: TRBJ1-2
v_call: TRBV11-2
clone_size: -
cdr3_nt: TGTGCCAGCAGCTTAGAGCGCAGGCTCGGCTATGGCTACACCTTC
cdr3_aa: CASSLERRLGYGYTF

d_call: TRBD1
j_call: TRBJ2-7
v_call: TRBV11-3
clone_size: once
cdr3_nt: TGTGCCAGCAGCCGGTCCCGGGACAGTACCTACGAGCAGTACTTC
cdr3_aa: CASSRSRDSTYEQYF

d_call: TRBD2
j_call: TRBJ2-1
v_call: TRBV27
clone_size: -
cdr3_nt: TGTGCCAGCAGTTCGGGACTAGCGGCCGGCTATGAGCAGTTCTTC
cdr3_aa: CASSSGLAAGYEQFF

d_call: -
j_call: TRBJ2-5
v_call: TRBV5-4
clone_size: -
cdr3_nt: TGTGCCAGCAGCCCCAGTAGACAATTACAAGAGACCCAGTACTTC
cdr3_aa: CASSPSRQLQETQYF

d_call: TRBD2
j_call: TRBJ2-1
v_call: TRBV4-1
clone_size: -
cdr3_nt: TGCGCCAGCAGCCAAAATAGCGGGGGGCCGGGTGAGCAGTTCTTC
cdr3_aa: CASSQNSGGPGEQFF

d_call: TRBD2
j_call: TRBJ2-7
v_call: TRBV5-5
clone_size: -
cdr3_nt: TGTGCCAGCAGCGTCGGACTAGCGGGCCGGAGCGAGCAGTACTTC
cdr3_aa: CASSVGLAGRSEQYF

d_call: TRBD1
j_call: TRBJ2-1
v_call: TRBV5-1
clone_size: -
cdr3_nt: TGCGCCAGTTCCACCGACGGGACAGGGGGCGCCGGGTTCTACAATGAGCAGTTCTTC
cdr3_aa: CASSTDGTGGAGFYNEQFF

d_call: -
j_call: TRBJ1-5
v_call: TRBV7-2
clone_size: -
cdr3_nt: TGTGCCAGCAGCACTGACACTTATCAGCCCCAGCATTTT
cdr3_aa: CASSTDTYQPQHF

d_call: -
j_call: TRBJ2-7
v_call: TRBV5-1
clone_size: -
cdr3_nt: TGCGCCAGCAGCTTGCAGGTCAGCTCCTACGAGCAGTACTTC
cdr3_aa: CASSLQVSSYEQYF

d_call: -
j_call: TRBJ1-1
v_call: TRBV5-1
clone_size: -
cdr3_nt: TGCGCCAGCGGCCCCGGACACTTGAACACTGAAGCTTTCTTT
cdr3_aa: CASGPGHLNTEAFF

d_call: -
j_call: TRBJ1-4
v_call: TRBV5-1
clone_size: -
cdr3_nt: TGCGCCAGCAGCTTGGTACCAGGTCGGGGTGAAAAACTGTTTTTT
cdr3_aa: CASSLVPGRGEKLFF

d_call: TRBD1
j_call: TRBJ1-2
v_call: TRBV18
clone_size: once
cdr3_nt: TGTGCCAGCTCACCACAAAGCGGGACAGGAAGATCGGGCTACACCTTC
cdr3_aa: CASSPQSGTGRSGYTF

d_call: TRBD1
j_call: TRBJ2-7
v_call: TRBV28
clone_size: -
cdr3_nt: TGTGCCAGCAGTTTGGGACAGGGGGGCTCCTACGAGCAGTACTTC
cdr3_aa: CASSLGQGGSYEQYF

d_call: -
j_call: TRBJ2-1
v_call: TRBV2
clone_size: -
cdr3_nt: TGTGCCAGCCTTTCGCGGGTTGAGCAGTTCTTC
cdr3_aa: CASLSRVEQFF

d_call: TRBD1
j_call: TRBJ1-1
v_call: TRBV5-1
clone_size: -
cdr3_nt: TGCGCCAGCAGCTTGGGGGACAGGGAGACCACTGAAGCTTTCTTT
cdr3_aa: CASSLGDRETTEAFF

d_call: -
j_call: TRBJ2-1
v_call: TRBV7-9
clone_size: -
cdr3_nt: TGTGCCAGCAGCCCGTCTTTGGGGGAGGGCCAGGGGGAGCAGTTCTTC
cdr3_aa: CASSPSLGEGQGEQFF

d_call: -
j_call: TRBJ2-3
v_call: TRBV7-9
clone_size: -
cdr3_nt: TGTGCCAGTTTAGGGGCGGGACGCACAGATACGCAGTATTTT
cdr3_aa: CASLGAGRTDTQYF

d_call: TRBD1
j_call: TRBJ2-1
v_call: TRBV5-1
clone_size: -
cdr3_nt: TGCGCCAGCAGCTCGGGACAGGGTGTAGGCAATGAGCAGTTCTTC
cdr3_aa: CASSSGQGVGNEQFF

d_call: TRBD1
j_call: TRBJ2-5
v_call: TRBV15
clone_size: -
cdr3_nt: TGTGCCACCAGCACCGGTAGACAGGGACAAGAGACCCAGTACTTC
cdr3_aa: CATSTGRQGQETQYF

d_call: -
j_call: TRBJ1-2
v_call: TRBV5-1
clone_size: few
cdr3_nt: TGCGCCAGCGGGTCCCGGGGGGCGAGTGGAGTTGGCTACACCTTC
cdr3_aa: CASGSRGASGVGYTF

d_call: -
j_call: TRBJ2-1
v_call: TRBV6-6
clone_size: -
cdr3_nt: TGTGCCAGCACTCCACCGGGGGGACATAACAATGAGCAGTTCTTC
cdr3_aa: CASTPPGGHNNEQFF

d_call: -
j_call: TRBJ2-7
v_call: TRBV10-3
clone_size: -
cdr3_nt: TGTGCCATCAGCTCCATCGAGAGTTACGAGCAGTACTTC
cdr3_aa: CAISSIESYEQYF

d_call: TRBD1
j_call: TRBJ2-3
v_call: TRBV19
clone_size: -
cdr3_nt: TGTGCCAGCACACCAGGGGGCTGGGGAGATACGCAGTATTTT
cdr3_aa: CASTPGGWGDTQYF

d_call: -
j_call: TRBJ2-7
v_call: TRBV11-1
clone_size: -
cdr3_nt: TGTGCCAGCAGCTTTTCCACTGGCTACGAGCAGTACTTC
cdr3_aa: CASSFSTGYEQYF

d_call: -
j_call: TRBJ1-5
v_call: TRBV19
clone_size: once
cdr3_nt: TGTGCCAGTAGCCGGGGACAACCCAATCAGCCCCAGCATTTT
cdr3_aa: CASSRGQPNQPQHF

d_call: -
j_call: TRBJ2-2
v_call: TRBV2
clone_size: -
cdr3_nt: TGTGCCAGTACCCCCAGCGGGAACACCGGGGAGCTGTTTTTT
cdr3_aa: CASTPSGNTGELFF

d_call: TRBD1
j_call: TRBJ1-3
v_call: TRBV5-6
clone_size: once
cdr3_nt: TGTGCCAGCAGCTTGGCAGGGGGAACTGGAAACACCATATATTTT
cdr3_aa: CASSLAGGTGNTIYF

d_call: -
j_call: TRBJ1-5
v_call: TRBV12-3/TRBV12-4
clone_size: -
cdr3_nt: TGTGCCAGCACTCAGGGTATGGCAGCCCAGCATTTT
cdr3_aa: CASTQGMAAQHF

d_call: TRBD2
j_call: TRBJ2-7
v_call: TRBV7-8
clone_size: -
cdr3_nt: TGTGCCAGCAGCCTGGGACTAGCGGGGGACGAGCAGTACTTC
cdr3_aa: CASSLGLAGDEQYF

d_call: -
j_call: TRBJ2-3
v_call: TRBV18
clone_size: -
cdr3_nt: TGTGCCAGCTCACCGTCACAGGGTGGCACAGATACGCAGTATTTT
cdr3_aa: CASSPSQGGTDTQYF

d_call: TRBD1
j_call: TRBJ2-2
v_call: TRBV5-4
clone_size: -
cdr3_nt: TGTGCCAGCAGCTTGTCCGGGACAGGAGACGGGGAGCTGTTTTTT
cdr3_aa: CASSLSGTGDGELFF

d_call: TRBD2
j_call: TRBJ2-1
v_call: TRBV5-1
clone_size: -
cdr3_nt: TGCGCCAGCAGATCGACTAGCGGGAGCTACAATGAGCAGTTCTTC
cdr3_aa: CASRSTSGSYNEQFF

d_call: -
j_call: TRBJ1-3
v_call: TRBV4-2
clone_size: -
cdr3_nt: TGTGCCAGCAGCCAGGACTGGGGAAACACCATATATTTT
cdr3_aa: CASSQDWGNTIYF

d_call: -
j_call: TRBJ2-7
v_call: TRBV10-2
clone_size: -
cdr3_nt: TGCGCCAGCAGTGACTCCCAGTTGAACCTCTACGAGCAGTACTTC
cdr3_aa: CASSDSQLNLYEQYF

d_call: -
j_call: TRBJ2-7
v_call: TRBV7-3
clone_size: -
cdr3_nt: TGTGCCAGCAGCCCCAAGGAGACAGTCTACGAGCAGTACTTC
cdr3_aa: CASSPKETVYEQYF

d_call: -
j_call: TRBJ2-5
v_call: TRBV9
clone_size: -
cdr3_nt: TGTGCCAGCAGCGTAGGGGGCCGAGAGACCCAGTACTTC
cdr3_aa: CASSVGGRETQYF

d_call: -
j_call: TRBJ1-2
v_call: TRBV15
clone_size: -
cdr3_nt: TGTGCCACCAGCAGACACGGGACAAGCGCGGTTTATGGCTACACCTTC
cdr3_aa: CATSRHGTSAVYGYTF

d_call: TRBD1
j_call: TRBJ1-1
v_call: TRBV6-2/TRBV6-3
clone_size: once
cdr3_nt: TGTGCCAGCAGTTTCAGGGGGCTTAAGAACACTGAAGCTTTCTTT
cdr3_aa: CASSFRGLKNTEAFF

d_call: -
j_call: TRBJ2-5
v_call: TRBV9
clone_size: -
cdr3_nt: TGTGCCAGCAGCGTAGCCGGGGAGGAACGAGAGACCCAGTACTTC
cdr3_aa: CASSVAGEERETQYF